This T cell receptor beta chain derives from a study of blood T cell repertoires in COVID-19. Germline trimming cut 6 bases from V and 5 bases from J; bases unmatched to any gene: 5. Looked up from germline, CDR1 is MDHEN and CDR2 is SYDVKM. The CDR3 sequence is 13 residues long. Only in-frame clones appear in the TCRdb table, and some are missing; sequencing was by immunoSEQ multiplex PCR. The sample shows 34,000 or so clones, around nine tenths of them seen only once. The chain combines TRBV28 with TRBJ1-2; 8 nucleotides line up with TRBD1. The sequencing sample was made of peripheral blood. This TCR was recovered from a man aged 55 to 69 with active or convalescent COVID-19. The CDR3 is CASSSGQGYGYTF. The CDR3 region has the DNA TGTGCCAGCAGCTCAGGACAGGGATATGGCTACACCTTC.